A selection of T cell receptor beta chains follows, all from one sample in a study of T cell clones after liver transplantation. Data came from immunoSEQ multiplex PCR; TCRdb stores just in-frame clones and leaves some out. The table records around 60,000 clones, about 70% of them present only once. The sample was CD4+ T cells from blood, taken before liver transplant. The receptors were gathered from a human donor who received a liver transplant. Both conserved end residues are part of each CDR3. Clone size is given for some rows only: seen once, a few or many times, or a class if the clone is expanded.

abundance	v_gene	j_gene	CDR3aa
.	TRBV30	TRBJ1-4	CAWSVGVATNEKLFF
.	TRBV27	TRBJ1-5	CASSFAGGGGNQPQHF
.	TRBV7-8	TRBJ1-1	CASSSTQGHTEAFF
.	TRBV18	TRBJ1-5	CASSPGHRQPQHF
.	TRBV6-5	TRBJ1-5	CASTSGEGNQPQHF
.	TRBV6-1	TRBJ1-2	CASSEQGKYGYTF
.	TRBV6-5	TRBJ2-1	CASSYGKNNEQFF
.	TRBV7-2	TRBJ1-2	CASSFLDSPGYTF
once	TRBV29-1	TRBJ2-7	CSVEIGRGLTYEQYF
once	TRBV5-4	TRBJ2-4	CASSLAGVRDIQYF
.	TRBV7-9	TRBJ2-1	CASSLGQTYNEQFF
.	TRBV9	TRBJ2-5	CASSPDSWETQYF
many	TRBV7-6	TRBJ1-2	CASSPDRKFSDYGYTF
.	TRBV4-1	TRBJ1-4	CASSPTTGRDEKLFF
.	TRBV14	TRBJ2-5	CASSQVRDETQYF
.	TRBV7-8	TRBJ1-1	CASNRGQGAVAFF
few	TRBV6-5	TRBJ2-7	CASSLQGYEQYF
few	TRBV28	TRBJ1-6	CASSRLASPLHF
.	TRBV9	TRBJ1-1	CASSPRTGANTEAFF
many	TRBV29-1	TRBJ1-2	CSVETGLGYTF
.	TRBV18	TRBJ2-7	CASSETSVTYEQYF
.	TRBV7-9	TRBJ1-1	CASSALQGAEAFF
.	TRBV19	TRBJ1-5	CASSMATGVSNQPQHF
few	TRBV2	TRBJ1-2	CASSEAGQGKGYTF
.	TRBV18	TRBJ2-3	CASSRETGGVDTQYF